The T cell receptor beta chain under discussion was sequenced for a study of early T cells in non-severe SARS-CoV-2 infection. Overall study: Whole-blood bulk RNA, unsorted, was sequenced, and chains were unpaired. Regarding the study as a whole: VDJdb matches were skewed toward anti-spike CD8 T cell responses.

Researchers attached unique molecular identifiers to individual cDNA molecules. Each CDR3 protein is one row after TCRdb ran MiXCR on the 5' RACE reads. Seen here are approximately 56,000 distinct CDR3 sequences, 11% observed once, and the top ten hold roughly an eighth. On this clonotype: Its antigen is not known.

Germline V gives CDR1 MNHEY, CDR2 SVGEGT. This CDR3 has 15 residues. The V and J ends lost 4 bases and 4 bases, in that order; junction bases with no gene match: 5. The chain uses TRBV6-2 or TRBV6-3 and TRBJ2-1, with 9 bases identical to TRBD2. The sample consisted of whole blood. The TCR was taken from an adult who was a healthcare worker with PCR-confirmed SARS-CoV-2 infection or an uninfected control (not recorded which). The CDR3 DNA sequence: TGTGCCAGCAGTTTTAGCGGGGGTATATACAATGAGCAGTTCTTC. Protein product: CASSFSGGIYNEQFF.